Shown below are 22 T cell receptor beta chains from a single sample sequenced in a study of low-dose radiotherapy and immunotherapy resistance in tumors. Specified time point: before trial treatment. Both a constant-region primer and a V-primer adapter served to amplify TCRs across roughly 22 PCR cycles. TCRdb reanalysed the reads using MiXCR and keeps one entry per CDR3 protein. The sample includes about 46,000 distinct CDR3 sequences, about an eighth seen only once; the top ten take approximately 6.2%. The material sequenced was PBMCs, taken before treatment. The receptors come from a female donor with ovarian cancer.

As to this clonotype: Because the CDR3's place on the DNA is in doubt, the DNA is left out and the CDR3 is given as listed by TCRdb. The rearrangement links TRBV10-3 to TRBJ2-2; TRBD1 is taken as the D call from the table, unchecked against the DNA. The germline CDR1 and CDR2 sequences are ENHRY and SYGVKD. Including both end residues, the CDR3 is 17 amino acids long. CDR3 in amino acids: CAISETRGADTGELFFF.

This clonotype was detected many times. The chain combines TRBV27 with TRBJ2-3, with TRBD2 matching over 14 bases. Germline V gene sequence: CDR1 MNHEY, CDR2 SMNVEV (reference sequence). The CDR3 extends over 16 amino acids. After removal of 5 bases from V and 7 bases from J, the junction contained 8 bases not matched to a gene. The CDR3 DNA reads as TGTGCCAGCAGTCCCAGACTAGCGGGAGGGCCAAATACGCAGTATTTT. Residues: CASSPRLAGGPNTQYF.

With respect to this clonotype: It differs at one base from a far larger clone, so likely a read error. V usage is TRBV7-8 and J usage is TRBJ2-2, with 8 bases that match TRBD2. J gave up 5 bases and V 6 bases, and 8 bases lay outside the gene matches. Germline V CDR1 and CDR2: SGHVS, FQNEAQ. This CDR3 has 15 amino acids. CDR3 region: CASSETSVGTGELFF. In DNA, the CDR3 is TGTGCCAGCAGTGAGACTAGCGTGGGGACCGGGGAGCTGTTTTTT.

This clonotype was seen ten or more times. The chain joins TRBV18 to TRBJ2-1; 7 bases are a match to TRBD2. The germline CDR1 and CDR2 sequences are KGHSH and LQKENI. The length of the CDR3 is 15 residues. The V and J ends lost 3 bases and 4 bases, in that order; junction bases with no gene match: 6. The CDR3: CASSPRGDIYNEQFF. The CDR3 bases are TGTGCCAGCTCACCCCGGGGGGATATATACAATGAGCAGTTCTTC.

The sample holds many counts of this clonotype. The chain joins TRBV13 to TRBJ1-3; 8 bases agree with TRBD1. This CDR3 is built from 15 residues. V was clipped by 5 bases and J by 0 bases; unmatched bases: 3. Germline-derived CDR1 and CDR2 are PRHDT and FYEKMQ (reference sequence). CDR3 residues: CASSADRGSGNTIYF. CDR3 sequence (DNA): TGTGCCAGCAGCGCAGACAGGGGCTCTGGAAACACCATATATTTT.

This clonotype was counted a few times. A far larger clone is a single base away, which makes a read error likely. No conserved phenylalanine or tryptophan ends this CDR3, so it is likely a read error. The chain employs TRBV13 and TRBJ2-7, with no clear D. The germline CDR1 and CDR2 sequences are PRHDT and FYEKMQ (reference sequence). V was pared by 8 bases and J by 2 bases, with 7 bases between. The CDR3 loop spans 11 amino acids. The CDR3 is CASRMTYEQYY. DNA of the CDR3: TGTGCCAGCCGCATGACCTACGAGCAGTACTAC.

This clonotype came up a few times. The chain recombines TRBV28 with TRBJ1-3; D remains unclear. Trimming removed 4 bases from V and 4 bases from J, with 14 bases in between. The CDR3 extends over 15 amino acids. CDR1 MDHEN and CDR2 SYDVKM come from the germline V gene. The CDR3 DNA sequence: TGTGCCAGCAGTTGGACTGGGCAGGTGGGAAACACCATATATTTT. Its translation is CASSWTGQVGNTIYF.

This clonotype was picked up many times. The gene calls are TRBV5-1 and TRBJ1-1, with 9 bases that match TRBD1. Unmatched junction bases numbered 14, after V lost 4 bases and J lost 10 bases. Germline CDR1 reads SGHRS; CDR2 reads YFSETQ. CDR3 length: 15 residues. CDR3 nucleotide sequence: TGCGCCAGCAGCACAAAAACAGGGGGCGGCGTCGCAGCTTTCTTT. Protein: CASSTKTGGGVAAFF.

This clonotype was picked up many times. The chain has TRBV9 and TRBJ1-2, with unresolved D. The CDR3 totals 13 residues. Germline lookup yields CDR1 SGDLS and CDR2 YYNGEE. Trimming cost V 0 bases and J 4 bases, with 7 bases left between them. The CDR3 loop is CASSVEETYGYTF. CDR3 nucleotides: TGTGCCAGCAGCGTAGAAGAGACCTATGGCTACACCTTC.

This clonotype was observed many times. This rearrangement joins TRBV11-1 to TRBJ2-1; 8 bases match TRBD1. Looked up from germline, CDR1 is SGHAT and CDR2 is FQDESV (reference sequence). CDR3 size: 14 residues. V lost 5 bases, J lost 7 bases, and 7 bases stayed unmatched. CDR3 sequence (DNA): TGTGCCAGCAGCCCCGGACAGGGTTATAATGAGCAGTTCTTC. This sequence encodes CASSPGQGYNEQFF.

By share, this clonotype counts as medium-sized. The chain carries TRBV6-1 and TRBJ2-6, with D unclear. CDR1 is MNHNS and CDR2 is SASEGT in the germline V gene. Trimming pared 10 bases from V and 1 base from J, leaving 5 bases between. CDR3 length equals 12 residues. The CDR3 is CATRSGANVLTF. The CDR3 DNA is TGTGCCACCAGATCTGGGGCCAACGTCCTGACTTTC.

This clonotype was found many times. The V call is TRBV28, the J call TRBJ2-1; tentative D call: TRBD2 (5 bases). V was trimmed by 8 bases and J by 2 bases, leaving 16 bases between them. The CDR3 covers 15 residues. Germline V gene data show CDR1 as MDHEN and CDR2 as SYDVKM. The chain's CDR3 is CASHSEERAYNEQFF. The DNA for the CDR3 is TGTGCCAGCCATTCAGAGGAGAGGGCCTACAATGAGCAGTTCTTC. Drawing the rest from reference TRBV28 and TRBJ2-1, the complete variable domain is DVKVTQSSRYLVKRTGEKVFLECVQDMDHENMFWYRQDPGLGLRLIYFSYDVKMKEKGDIPEGYSVSREKKERFSLILESASTNQTSMYLCASHSEERAYNEQFFGPGTRLTVL.

This clonotype has only a few counts. The rearrangement uses TRBV5-1 and TRBJ2-7; 8 bases fit TRBD2. CDR3 length: 19 residues. The V segment lost 4 bases and the J segment 0 bases; nucleotides outside the gene matches: 18. Germline V gives CDR1 SGHRS, CDR2 YFSETQ. CDR3 amino acids: CASSTSMPGGPQGSYEQYF. CDR3 sequence (DNA): TGCGCCAGCAGCACCTCTATGCCGGGAGGGCCACAGGGCTCCTACGAGCAGTACTTC. Based on the CDR3 plus reference TRBV5-1 and TRBJ2-7, the full variable domain is KAGVTQTPRYLIKTRGQQVTLSCSPISGHRSVSWYQQTPGQGLQFLFEYFSETQRNKGNFPGRFSGRQFSNSRSEMNVSTLELGDSALYLCASSTSMPGGPQGSYEQYFGPGTRLTVT.

This clonotype has ten or more counts. The chain recombines TRBV12-3 or TRBV12-4 with TRBJ2-7, with D perhaps TRBD1 (6 bases). The CDR3 runs 13 residues. The V gene lost 6 bases and the J gene lost 3 bases, with 12 bases spanning the gap. CDR3 in DNA: TGTGCCAGCAGCCTATCCAGGGGCTACGAGCAGTACTTC. Its protein product is CASSLSRGYEQYF.

The table lists this clonotype with many counts. The chain employs TRBV10-3 and TRBJ2-7; 8 bases are a match to TRBD1. The CDR3 runs to 15 residues. Germline lookup yields CDR1 ENHRY and CDR2 SYGVKD. With V trimmed by 0 bases and J by 3 bases, 4 bases remained unmatched. CDR3: CAISESGQGFYEQYF. For the CDR3, the DNA is TGTGCCATCAGTGAGTCTGGACAGGGTTTCTACGAGCAGTACTTC.

Remarks on this clonotype: A far larger clone is off by one base, so a read error is likely. The J gene is TRBJ1-1, the V gene TRBV13; D remains unclear. Germline V lookup: CDR1 PRHDT, CDR2 FYEKMQ (reference sequence). The CDR3 covers 14 residues. In DNA, the CDR3 is TGTACCAGCAGCAAGCCCTCAGGTAACACTGAAGCTTTCTTT. Its translation: CTSSKPSGNTEAFF.

This clonotype was seen many times. V is TRBV25-1 and J is TRBJ1-6; tentatively, D is TRBD1 (5 bases). CDR1 and CDR2 (germline): MGHDK, SYGVNS. The CDR3 length is 16 residues. Trimming shortened V by 3 bases and J by 5 bases, and 14 bases separated the two germline ends. This CDR3 is CASSEYGTGHNSPLHF. DNA for the CDR3: TGTGCCAGCAGTGAGTACGGGACGGGGCATAATTCACCCCTCCACTTT.

This clonotype has ten or more counts. This sequence joins TRBV29-1 and TRBJ2-7, with 7 bases identical to TRBD2. This CDR3 contains 14 residues. Germline CDR1 reads SQVTM; CDR2 reads ANQGSEA. The trim removed 7 bases at V and 5 bases at J, leaving 14 bases unmatched. The CDR3 spells CSALIGGREDEQYF. DNA for the CDR3: TGCAGCGCCCTTATCGGAGGGAGGGAAGACGAGCAGTACTTC.

Many counts were recorded for this clonotype. The genes are TRBV7-2 and TRBJ2-2, with TRBD2 matching over 8 bases. The CDR3 has 16 residues. Trimming removed 1 base from V and 5 bases from J; junction bases left unmatched: 6. Per germline, CDR1 SGHTA and CDR2 FQGNSA. The CDR3 nucleotides read TGTGCCAGCAGCTTAGACGCGGGGGGAAGGACCGGGGAGCTGTTTTTT. Its protein is CASSLDAGGRTGELFF. Full variable domain (rest looked up from reference TRBV7-2 and TRBJ2-2): GAGVSQSPSNKVTEKGKDVELRCDPISGHTALYWYRQSLGQGLEFLIYFQGNSAPDKSGLPSDRFSAERTGGSVSTLTIQRTQQEDSAVYLCASSLDAGGRTGELFFGEGSRLTVL.

This clonotype was found many times. The chain is built from TRBV20-1 and TRBJ1-1; D not certain. V was pared by 5 bases and J by 6 bases, with 22 bases between. Germline CDR1 reads DFQATT; CDR2 reads SNEGSKA (reference sequence). This CDR3 has 15 amino acids. The CDR3 reads CSAVPPLQTGAEAFF. CDR3 sequence (DNA): TGCAGTGCTGTACCCCCACTACAAACCGGGGCTGAAGCTTTCTTT.

This clonotype was detected many times. The genes are TRBV7-2 and TRBJ1-5; no firm D call. The V and J ends lost 5 bases and 7 bases respectively, with 9 bases between them. Per the germline V gene, CDR1 is SGHTA and CDR2 is FQGNSA. The CDR3 length is 12 residues. Written as DNA, the CDR3 is TGTGCCAGCAGCCTACAAGCGCAGCCCCAGCATTTT. This translates into CASSLQAQPQHF.

This clonotype was counted ten times or more. The CDR3 spells CASSQDTGWAYNEQFF. The CDR3 DNA reads as TGTGCCAGCAGCCAAGATACGGGGTGGGCCTACAATGAGCAGTTCTTC. This rearrangement joins TRBV3-1 to TRBJ2-1, with a tentative D call TRBD2 (5 bases). Trimming removed 0 bases at V and 2 bases at J, with 11 bases between. The germline V gene has CDR1 LGHDT and CDR2 YNNKEL (reference sequence). The CDR3 sequence is 16 residues long.